These 28 T cell receptor beta chains originate from one sample sequenced in a study of blood T cell repertoires in COVID-19. Assay used: immunoSEQ multiplex PCR; TCRdb lists only in-frame clones, some missing. Seen here are approximately 46,000 clones, around nine tenths observed once, and the top ten hold around a sixth. The sequenced sample consisted of peripheral blood. The receptors stem from a man aged 60 to 69 with active or convalescent COVID-19.

The chain has TRBV6-5 and TRBJ2-7, with 9 bases matching TRBD2. V dropped 2 bases and J dropped 9; count of bases not matched to a gene: 8. Germline CDR1 is MNHEY and CDR2 is SVGAGI. CDR3 size: 14 residues. CDR3 nucleotides: TGTGCCAGCAGTTACCAGCGGGGGGCCCCCCGGCAGTACTTC. Protein: CASSYQRGAPRQYF.

The chain joins TRBV27 to TRBJ2-1, with D unclear. Trimming removed 3 bases from V and 0 bases from J, with 12 bases in between. Germline CDR1 is MNHEY and CDR2 is SMNVEV (reference sequence). This CDR3 region has 16 residues. CDR3 DNA sequence: TGTGCCAGCAGTTTGGAGAGGTCAAGCTCCTACAATGAGCAGTTCTTC. It specifies CASSLERSSSYNEQFF.

This clone was counted a single time. The chain has TRBV28 and TRBJ1-1; D remains unclear. V was cut by 7 bases and J by 0 bases, with 9 bases left in between. The CDR3 is made up of 13 amino acids. Germline CDR1 and CDR2: MDHEN and SYDVKM. CDR3 protein: CASNIQMNTEAFF. The CDR3 DNA sequence: TGTGCCAGCAATATCCAGATGAACACTGAAGCTTTCTTT.

The chain carries TRBV5-1 and TRBJ1-1, with D uncertain. The CDR3 extends over 13 amino acids. V dropped 1 base and J dropped 5 bases, with 9 bases sitting between them. Germline values: CDR1 SGHRS, CDR2 YFSETQ. CDR3 region: CASSLTKATEAFF. In nucleotides, the CDR3 is TGCGCCAGCAGCTTGACAAAAGCGACTGAAGCTTTCTTT. The full variable domain, its missing parts supplied by reference TRBV5-1 and TRBJ1-1, is KAGVTQTPRYLIKTRGQQVTLSCSPISGHRSVSWYQQTPGQGLQFLFEYFSETQRNKGNFPGRFSGRQFSNSRSEMNVSTLELGDSALYLCASSLTKATEAFFGQGTRLTVV.

The chain has TRBV7-2 and TRBJ1-2; tentative D call: TRBD1 (5 bases). The V gene's germline CDR1 is SGHTA and CDR2 FQGNSA. CDR3 length: 16 residues. V dropped 0 bases and J dropped 4 bases, with 15 bases sitting between them. CDR3 region: CASSLASGPTTYGYTF. The DNA for the CDR3 is TGTGCCAGCAGCTTAGCCTCAGGGCCAACGACCTATGGCTACACCTTC.

This chain joins TRBV5-1 and TRBJ1-2; D ambiguous. Germline CDR1 reads SGHRS; CDR2 reads YFSETQ. V lost 0 bases to trimming and J lost 4 bases, with 13 bases between them. This CDR3 comprises 15 residues. CDR3 protein: CASSLESPLSYGYTF. The CDR3 nucleotides read TGCGCCAGCAGCTTGGAAAGCCCGTTATCCTATGGCTACACCTTC.

V is TRBV4-3 and J is TRBJ1-5; tentatively, D is TRBD1 (5 bases). This CDR3 has 16 amino acids. Looked up from germline, CDR1 is LGHNA and CDR2 is YSLEER. V dropped 0 bases and J dropped 4 bases, with 13 bases sitting between them. The CDR3 DNA reads as TGCGCCAGCAGCCAAGATTCCAGGGAAGGAAATCAGCCCCAGCATTTT. Its translation is CASSQDSREGNQPQHF.

V usage is TRBV6-5 and J usage is TRBJ1-4; 7 bases map to TRBD1. Germline CDR1 MNHEY, CDR2 SVGAGI. The CDR3 length is 15 residues. The trim removed 5 bases at V and 5 bases at J, leaving 8 bases unmatched. CDR3 sequence reads: CASSRTGTENEKLFF. The CDR3 bases are TGTGCCAGCAGTAGAACCGGGACAGAGAATGAAAAACTGTTTTTT.

J is TRBJ1-2 and V is TRBV6-5; D is possibly TRBD1 (6 bases). The V gene's germline CDR1 is MNHEY and CDR2 SVGAGI. V was shortened by 6 bases and J by 2 bases, with 10 bases between the two germline ends. This CDR3 has 13 amino acids. The CDR3 sequence is CASRLTGNYGYTF. In nucleotides, the CDR3 is TGTGCCAGCAGGCTTACAGGGAACTATGGCTACACCTTC.

This chain links TRBV5-4 with TRBJ2-7, with 9 nucleotides matching TRBD1. V was pared by 7 bases and J by 6 bases, with 8 bases of the junction left unmatched. Germline CDR1 and CDR2: SGHNT and YYREEE (reference sequence). This CDR3 has 13 amino acids. The CDR3, as DNA: TGTGCCAGCCAGGGACAGGGTGTGCGCGAGCAGTACTTC. Its protein is CASQGQGVREQYF.

The chain links TRBV28 to TRBJ1-4; TRBD1 matches 7 bases. The CDR3 sequence is 15 residues long. The V gene end was trimmed by 4 bases and the J gene end by 3 bases; junction bases not matched to a gene: 5. CDR1 and CDR2 from the germline V gene are MDHEN and SYDVKM. DNA of the CDR3: TGTGCCAGCAGTTCACAGGGGAGGTCTAATGAAAAACTGTTTTTT. Protein: CASSSQGRSNEKLFF.

The chain uses TRBV5-1 and TRBJ1-1; no definite D call. The CDR3 is made up of 13 amino acids. CDR1 and CDR2 from the germline V gene are SGHRS and YFSETQ. Trimming pared 1 base from V and 3 bases from J, leaving 7 bases between. The CDR3: CASSLIGDTEAFF. The CDR3 coding sequence is TGCGCCAGCAGCTTGATCGGGGACACTGAAGCTTTCTTT. The whole variable domain, remainder taken from reference TRBV5-1 and TRBJ1-1, is KAGVTQTPRYLIKTRGQQVTLSCSPISGHRSVSWYQQTPGQGLQFLFEYFSETQRNKGNFPGRFSGRQFSNSRSEMNVSTLELGDSALYLCASSLIGDTEAFFGQGTRLTVV.

The chain has TRBV29-1 and TRBJ1-1, with 10 bases lining up with TRBD1. The CDR3 loop spans 14 amino acids. V was clipped by 6 bases and J by 1 base; unmatched bases: 5. Per germline, CDR1 SQVTM and CDR2 ANQGSEA. CDR3 in DNA: TGCAGCGTGGGGACAGGGGTAACGAACACTGAAGCTTTCTTT. This sequence encodes CSVGTGVTNTEAFF.

The chain couples TRBV7-2 to TRBJ2-5; TRBD2 matches at 8 bases. V was clipped by 1 base and J by 2 bases; unmatched bases: 3. The length of the CDR3 is 15 residues. Germline V gene sequence: CDR1 SGHTA, CDR2 FQGNSA. The CDR3 reads CASSLVRGGQETQYF. The CDR3 coding sequence is TGTGCCAGCAGCTTAGTACGGGGGGGACAAGAGACCCAGTACTTC. The whole variable domain, filled in from reference TRBV7-2 and TRBJ2-5, reads GAGVSQSPSNKVTEKGKDVELRCDPISGHTALYWYRQSLGQGLEFLIYFQGNSAPDKSGLPSDRFSAERTGGSVSTLTIQRTQQEDSAVYLCASSLVRGGQETQYFGPGTRLLVL.

This clone has just one count. The chain links TRBV7-9 to TRBJ1-6; 7 nucleotides align to TRBD1. This CDR3 contains 15 residues. Losses at the gene ends were 1 base for V and 9 bases for J; bases not matched to a gene: 6. Germline V gene lookup returns CDR1 SEHNR and CDR2 FQNEAQ (reference sequence). The CDR3 loop is CASSLDRQGVSPLHF. CDR3 in DNA: TGTGCCAGCAGCTTAGATAGGCAGGGGGTTTCACCCCTCCACTTT.

This chain joins TRBV7-8 and TRBJ2-7; D is ambiguous. This CDR3 spans 13 amino acids. Trimming pared 3 bases from V and 3 bases from J, leaving 9 bases between. Germline loops: CDR1 SGHVS, CDR2 FQNEAQ. This CDR3 is CASSLNLVYEQYF. Here the CDR3 DNA reads TGTGCCAGCAGCTTGAATCTAGTCTACGAGCAGTACTTC.

The V gene is TRBV2, the J gene TRBJ1-1; TRBD1 matches 11 bases. This CDR3 spans 15 amino acids. After removal of 4 bases from V and 4 bases from J, the junction contained 5 bases not matched to a gene. The germline CDR1 and CDR2 sequences are SNHLY and FYNNEI. CDR3 DNA sequence: TGTGCCAGCAGTGGGGGGACAGGGGGTTCCACTGAAGCTTTCTTT. Its translation is CASSGGTGGSTEAFF.

The chain uses TRBV7-6 and TRBJ1-1; 7 bases are shared with TRBD1. V was pared by 4 bases and J by 4 bases, with 9 bases of the junction left unmatched. This CDR3 spans 15 amino acids. Germline V gene sequence: CDR1 SGHVS, CDR2 FNYEAQ. CDR3 sequence (DNA): TGTGCCAGCAGCTCTAGACAGGGTATGGGCACTGAAGCTTTCTTT. It is translated as CASSSRQGMGTEAFF.

J is TRBJ2-4 and V is TRBV28; the D is unclear. CDR3 length equals 13 residues. The V and J ends lost 6 bases and 7 bases respectively, with 13 bases between them. CDR1 is MDHEN and CDR2 is SYDVKM in the germline V gene. CDR3 sequence reads: CASSLNDINIQYF. The CDR3 DNA reads as TGTGCCAGCAGCCTTAACGACATCAACATTCAGTACTTC.

The rearrangement joins TRBV7-9 to TRBJ1-1; perhaps TRBD1 as D (5 bases). The CDR3 totals 14 residues. Trimming left V 5 bases short and J 3 bases short, with 13 bases between. Germline V CDR1 and CDR2: SEHNR, FQNEAQ (reference sequence). The CDR3, as DNA: TGTGCCAGCAGCCGATTCCGGGGGGACACTGAAGCTTTCTTT. Protein sequence: CASSRFRGDTEAFF.

V is TRBV5-5 and J is TRBJ1-2; D might be TRBD1 (6 bases). Germline V gene data show CDR1 as SGHKS and CDR2 as YYEKEE (reference sequence). The germline V and J ends were trimmed by 4 bases and 1 base, with 8 bases remaining between them. The length of the CDR3 is 13 residues. The CDR3 DNA sequence: TGTGCCAGCAGCCAGGACAGTAACTATGGCTACACCTTC. Translating it yields CASSQDSNYGYTF.

CDR3 residues: CASSLDGQYNSPLHF. The CDR3 DNA sequence: TGCGCCAGCAGCTTGGACGGACAGTATAATTCACCCCTCCACTTT. The chain carries TRBV5-1 and TRBJ1-6; tentatively, D is TRBD1 (6 bases). Trimming removed 0 bases at V and 4 bases at J, with 8 bases between. Germline V gene sequence: CDR1 SGHRS, CDR2 YFSETQ. The CDR3 extends over 15 amino acids. Combining the CDR3 with reference TRBV5-1 and TRBJ1-6 gives the whole variable domain KAGVTQTPRYLIKTRGQQVTLSCSPISGHRSVSWYQQTPGQGLQFLFEYFSETQRNKGNFPGRFSGRQFSNSRSEMNVSTLELGDSALYLCASSLDGQYNSPLHFGNGTRLTVT.

For this clone: Its ends do not fully match the called genes, so a read error is possible. This chain connects TRBV5-1 to TRBJ1-6, with 10 nucleotides matching TRBD1. Germline V CDR1 and CDR2: SGHRS, YFSETQ. CDR3 length: 15 residues. The CDR3 is CASSLGQGYSSPLHF. DNA for the CDR3: TGCGCCAGCAGCCTGGGACAGGGGTATAGTTCACCCCTCCACTTT. Drawing the rest from reference TRBV5-1 and TRBJ1-6, the complete variable domain is KAGVTQTPRYLIKTRGQQVTLSCSPISGHRSVSWYQQTPGQGLQFLFEYFSETQRNKGNFPGRFSGRQFSNSRSEMNVSTLELGDSALYLCASSLGQGYSSPLHFGNGTRLTVT.

This clone was seen a single time. CDR3 DNA sequence: TGTGCCAGCAGCTTAGGAGAGGGGGTTGAAGCTTTCTTT. Protein product: CASSLGEGVEAFF. This chain uses TRBV11-3 with TRBJ1-1; D might be TRBD1 (6 bases). V lost 1 base and J lost 7, with 10 bases in between. Germline CDR1 reads SGHNT; CDR2 reads YENEEA. The CDR3 totals 13 residues.

This chain connects TRBV29-1 to TRBJ2-1, with a weak D call TRBD1 (6 bases). CDR3 length equals 18 residues. The V end was cut by 4 bases, the J end by 7 bases, with 29 bases between. Per germline, CDR1 SQVTM and CDR2 ANQGSEA. The CDR3 DNA follows: TGCAGCGTTGGACCCCCGCCGGGTCACAGGGCGGGTGGGAATGAGCAGTTCTTC. Its protein product is CSVGPPPGHRAGGNEQFF.

V and J are TRBV3-1 (or the pseudogene TRBV3-2) and TRBJ1-2; possible D gene TRBD1, 5 bases. This CDR3 has 14 residues. Germline V gives CDR1 LGHDT, CDR2 YNNKEL (reference sequence). Trimming shortened V by 1 base and J by 7 bases, and 13 bases separated the two germline ends. CDR3 in amino acids: CASSQAGYDSGYTF. In DNA, the CDR3 is TGTGCCAGCAGCCAAGCAGGGTACGACAGTGGCTACACCTTC.

This chain connects TRBV5-1 to TRBJ1-6; weak D call: TRBD1 (6 bases). Trimming took off 4 bases at V and 8 bases at J, with 19 bases between the two ends. This CDR3 is 16 amino acids long. Germline-derived CDR1 and CDR2 are SGHRS and YFSETQ. The CDR3: CASSLTVGGLDSPLHF. CDR3 nucleotide sequence: TGCGCCAGCAGCCTGACCGTCGGGGGGCTGGATTCACCCCTCCACTTT. Drawing the rest from reference TRBV5-1 and TRBJ1-6, the complete variable domain is KAGVTQTPRYLIKTRGQQVTLSCSPISGHRSVSWYQQTPGQGLQFLFEYFSETQRNKGNFPGRFSGRQFSNSRSEMNVSTLELGDSALYLCASSLTVGGLDSPLHFGNGTRLTVT.

The chain couples TRBV10-1 to TRBJ2-1; 14 bases agree with TRBD2. Trimming took 6 bases from V and 9 from J; bases not matched to a gene: 7. The CDR3 is 15 amino acids. In germline, CDR1 is WNHNN, CDR2 SYGVQD (reference sequence). The CDR3 DNA reads TGCGCCAGCAGCAAGACTAGCGGGGGGGTAAGTGAGCAGTTCTTC. It codes for CASSKTSGGVSEQFF.